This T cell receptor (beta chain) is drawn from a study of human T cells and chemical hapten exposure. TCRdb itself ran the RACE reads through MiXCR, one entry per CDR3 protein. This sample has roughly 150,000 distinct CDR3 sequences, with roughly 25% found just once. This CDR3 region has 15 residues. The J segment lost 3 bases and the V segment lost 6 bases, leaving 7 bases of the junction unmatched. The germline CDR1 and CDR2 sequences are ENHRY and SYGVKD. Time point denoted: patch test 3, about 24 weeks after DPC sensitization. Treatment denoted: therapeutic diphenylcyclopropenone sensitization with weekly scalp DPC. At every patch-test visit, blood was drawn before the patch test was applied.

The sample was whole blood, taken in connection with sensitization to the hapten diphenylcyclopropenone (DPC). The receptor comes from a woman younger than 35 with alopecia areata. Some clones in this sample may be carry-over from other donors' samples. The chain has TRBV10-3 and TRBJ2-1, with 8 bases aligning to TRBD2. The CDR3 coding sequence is TGTGCCATCAGAGCATCCGGGACTAGCTACAATGAGCAGTTCTTC. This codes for CAIRASGTSYNEQFF.